Each of the 32 T cell receptor beta chains below was sequenced from the same sample in a study of blood T cell repertoires in COVID-19. The data were produced by immunoSEQ multiplex PCR, yet TCRdb's version contains in-frame clones alone and is incomplete. The profile covers fewer than 350,000 clones, with roughly 88% appearing a single time and roughly 2% taken by the ten largest. Material: PBMCs or T cells enriched from blood (not recorded which). The receptors were gathered from a young man who had recovered from COVID-19.

J is TRBJ2-1 and V is TRBV5-6; TRBD1 aligns across 7 bases. The V gene's germline CDR1 is SGHDT and CDR2 YYEEEE. This CDR3 has 16 residues. The junction had 7 bases not matched to a gene; V was cut back by 4 bases and J by 0 bases. CDR3 residues: CASSPDAGGSYNEQFF. DNA for the CDR3: TGTGCCAGCAGCCCTGACGCAGGGGGCTCCTACAATGAGCAGTTCTTC.

This clone was picked up a small number of times. This chain joins TRBV11-2 and TRBJ1-2; TRBD1 aligns across 12 bases. V gave up 2 bases and J gave up 4 bases; unmatched junction bases: 2. The CDR3 runs 15 residues. Germline assignment: CDR1 SGHAT and CDR2 FQNNGV. The chain's CDR3 is CASSLPGQGAYGYTF. The DNA of the CDR3 is TGTGCCAGCAGCTTACCGGGACAGGGGGCCTATGGCTACACCTTC.

The chain uses TRBV19 and TRBJ1-5; D remains unclear. The CDR3 runs 15 residues. Trimming stripped 3 bases from V and 4 bases from J, with 13 bases between. Germline V gives CDR1 LNHDA, CDR2 SQIVND (reference sequence). The CDR3 DNA reads TGTGCCAGTAGTATGGAGGGAGTCGCGAATCAGCCCCAGCATTTT. Translated, it gives CASSMEGVANQPQHF.

V and J are TRBV7-9 and TRBJ1-3; no definite D call. The CDR3 covers 14 residues. V was trimmed by 5 bases and J by 0 bases, leaving 8 bases between them. In germline, CDR1 is SEHNR, CDR2 FQNEAQ (reference sequence). CDR3 bases: TGTGCCAGCAGCCCCCACAGCTCTGGAAACACCATATATTTT. Its protein product is CASSPHSSGNTIYF. Complete variable domain (other parts from reference TRBV7-9 and TRBJ1-3): DTGVSQNPRHKITKRGQNVTFRCDPISEHNRLYWYRQTLGQGPEFLTYFQNEAQLEKSRLLSDRFSAERPKGSFSTLEIQRTEQGDSAMYLCASSPHSSGNTIYFGEGSWLTVV.

The chain is built from TRBV7-8 and TRBJ2-2; 8 nucleotides match TRBD2. Trimming took 6 bases from V and 4 from J; bases not matched to a gene: 7. The CDR3 has 15 residues. Germline CDR1 SGHVS, CDR2 FQNEAQ. This chain's CDR3 is CASRISGGLTGELFF. The CDR3 coding sequence is TGTGCCAGCAGGATAAGCGGGGGACTCACCGGGGAGCTGTTTTTT.

With regard to this clone: The sample carries other DNA sequences with the same CDR3. The chain has TRBV5-1 and TRBJ1-1; no firm D call. The CDR3 runs 12 residues. The ends were cut back, 8 bases at V and 1 base at J, with 9 bases in the middle. The germline V gene has CDR1 SGHRS and CDR2 YFSETQ. CDR3 protein: CASSRANTEAFF. The CDR3 nucleotides are TGCGCCAGTTCACGAGCGAACACTGAAGCTTTCTTT.

The chain employs TRBV6-9 and TRBJ1-1; TRBD1 aligns across 7 bases. Losses at the gene ends were 7 bases for V and 4 bases for J; bases not matched to a gene: 6. The CDR3 consists of 13 residues. In germline, CDR1 is MNHGY, CDR2 SVAAGI. The CDR3 DNA is TGTGCCAGCAAGACAGGGTCGACCACTGAAGCTTTCTTT. Residues: CASKTGSTTEAFF.

The chain joins TRBV6-5 to TRBJ1-1; TRBD1 aligns across 8 bases. The length of the CDR3 is 14 residues. Trimming at V came to 0 bases and at J to 4 bases, leaving 1 base not matched to a gene. Germline V CDR1 and CDR2: MNHEY, SVGAGI. The CDR3 DNA is TGTGCCAGCAGTTACTCCGACAGGGGCACTGAAGCTTTCTTT. As protein: CASSYSDRGTEAFF.

This clone was picked up one time. This chain uses TRBV18 with TRBJ2-2; D gene ambiguous. V gave up 3 bases and J gave up 1 base, with 6 bases separating them. CDR1 and CDR2 (germline): KGHSH, LQKENI. The CDR3 spans 14 residues. For the CDR3, the DNA is TGTGCCAGCTCACCCGGCGGGAACACCGGGGAGCTGTTTTTT. Residues: CASSPGGNTGELFF.

This chain connects TRBV6-6 to TRBJ1-1; no firm D call. The germline CDR1 and CDR2 sequences are MNHNY and SVGAGI (reference sequence). The CDR3 spans 15 residues. Trimming took off 7 bases at V and 6 bases at J, with 21 bases between the two ends. The DNA of the CDR3 is TGTGCCAGCAAATCCGGGGTAGGGCCAAGGGCTGAAGCTTTCTTT. It is translated as CASKSGVGPRAEAFF.

This rearrangement joins TRBV10-3 to TRBJ1-1, with TRBD1 matching 7 bases. The germline V gene encodes CDR1 ENHRY and CDR2 SYGVKD. Trimming cost V 1 base and J 4 bases; bases outside gene matches: 0. The CDR3 has 13 amino acids. The CDR3 nucleotides are TGTGCCATCAGTGAGTGGACAGGCACTGAAGCTTTCTTT. Amino acid sequence: CAISEWTGTEAFF.

This clone showed up just a few times. The rearrangement links TRBV7-8 to TRBJ2-2, with TRBD1 identical over 10 bases. The J segment lost 5 bases and the V segment lost 0 bases, leaving 6 bases of the junction unmatched. The CDR3 runs 17 residues. The germline V gene has CDR1 SGHVS and CDR2 FQNEAQ. The CDR3 nucleotides are TGTGCCAGCAGCTTAGCGAGGGGACAGGGGAAAACCGGGGAGCTGTTTTTT. Translating it yields CASSLARGQGKTGELFF.

The V and J genes are TRBV5-1 and TRBJ2-7; TRBD1 is a possible D gene (6 bases). Trimming took off 0 bases at V and 1 base at J, with 14 bases between the two ends. CDR1 and CDR2 (germline): SGHRS, YFSETQ. The CDR3 runs 16 residues. CDR3 coding DNA: TGCGCCAGCAGCTTGGCTGGGACACTCGTTTCCTACGAGCAGTACTTC. Its protein is CASSLAGTLVSYEQYF.

The rearrangement joins TRBV15 to TRBJ2-3; D is uncertain. V was shortened by 3 bases and J by 5 bases, with 6 bases between the two germline ends. From germline, CDR1 is LNHNV and CDR2 YYDKDF (reference sequence). This CDR3 contains 12 residues. The DNA for the CDR3 is TGTGCCACCAGCAGTAACGGAGATACGCAGTATTTT. This sequence encodes CATSSNGDTQYF.

As to this clone: Other DNA sequences in this sample translate to the same CDR3. This chain uses TRBV12-3 or TRBV12-4 with TRBJ2-1, with D tentatively TRBD2 (5 bases). This CDR3 comprises 11 residues. Trimming pared 2 bases from V and 9 bases from J, leaving 5 bases between. The CDR3 DNA is TGTGCCAGCAGTTTACGGGGTGAGCAGTTCTTC. Translated, it gives CASSLRGEQFF.

The gene calls are TRBV19 and TRBJ2-3; D might be TRBD2 (5 bases). This CDR3 region has 13 residues. Germline CDR1 and CDR2: LNHDA and SQIVND (reference sequence). V lost 8 bases, J lost 0 bases, and 9 bases lay in between. CDR3 sequence (DNA): TGTGCCAGTGGGAGCAGTAGCACAGATACGCAGTATTTT. As protein: CASGSSSTDTQYF. Supplemented by reference TRBV19 and TRBJ2-3, the full variable domain reads DGGITQSPKYLFRKEGQNVTLSCEQNLNHDAMYWYRQDPGQGLRLIYYSQIVNDFQKGDIAEGYSVSREKKESFPLTVTSAQKNPTAFYLCASGSSSTDTQYFGPGTRLTVL.

The chain is built from TRBV5-4 and TRBJ2-7; no clear D. Germline CDR1 reads SGHNT; CDR2 reads YYREEE (reference sequence). Trimming removed 3 bases from V and 2 bases from J, with 21 bases in between. CDR3 length: 17 amino acids. The DNA of the CDR3 is TGTGCCAGCAGCTCGAACCCCAAGCAAAAGATTGCCTACGAGCAGTACTTC. It translates to CASSSNPKQKIAYEQYF.

The rearrangement joins TRBV7-2 to TRBJ1-3; a possible D gene is TRBD1 (6 bases). Trimming took off 0 bases at V and 4 bases at J, with 16 bases between the two ends. Germline lookup yields CDR1 SGHTA and CDR2 FQGNSA. The CDR3 is 17 residues long. The chain's CDR3 is CASSLAGSPGTGNTIYF. The CDR3, as DNA: TGTGCCAGCAGCTTAGCGGGGTCACCAGGGACAGGAAACACCATATATTTT.

CDR3 nucleotides: TGTGCCAGCAGGGACAGAAGCACAGATACGCAGTATTTT. This sequence encodes CASRDRSTDTQYF. The chain links TRBV6-5 to TRBJ2-3, with D possibly TRBD1 on 6 matching bases. The germline gives CDR1 MNHEY, CDR2 SVGAGI. V shed 6 bases and J shed 0 bases, with 7 bases lying between them. This CDR3 spans 13 amino acids.

This chain links TRBV11-2 with TRBJ1-5; no clear D. This CDR3 has 15 amino acids. The V and J ends lost 4 bases and 6 bases respectively, with 16 bases between them. The V gene's germline CDR1 is SGHAT and CDR2 FQNNGV. The CDR3 here is CASSSNPGGGQPQHF. In nucleotides, the CDR3 is TGTGCCAGCAGCTCAAACCCCGGTGGCGGTCAGCCCCAGCATTTT.

This chain joins TRBV20-1 and TRBJ2-7; TRBD2 matches at 7 bases. The germline V gene has CDR1 DFQATT and CDR2 SNEGSKA (reference sequence). The CDR3 has 14 residues. V shed 3 bases, J shed 3 bases, and the junction held 8 bases outside the gene matches. CDR3 loop: CSASFERGFYEQYF. CDR3 sequence (DNA): TGCAGTGCTAGTTTCGAGCGGGGTTTCTACGAGCAGTACTTC.

The chain has TRBV5-5 and TRBJ1-4; the match to TRBD1 covers 12 bases. Losses at the gene ends were 4 bases for V and 4 bases for J; bases not matched to a gene: 5. The CDR3 spans 16 residues. CDR1 is SGHKS, CDR2 YYEKEE, per germline (reference sequence). The CDR3, as DNA: TGTGCCAGCAGCCCGGGGACAGGGGGCCATAATGAAAAACTGTTTTTT. Translated, it gives CASSPGTGGHNEKLFF.

V and J are TRBV5-5 and TRBJ2-5; TRBD2 matches at 7 bases. CDR3 length: 16 amino acids. With 1 base clipped from V and 2 bases from J, the junction kept 8 bases outside the gene matches. Germline CDR1 reads SGHKS; CDR2 reads YYEKEE (reference sequence). The CDR3 loop is CASSLSSGAPQETQYF. DNA of the CDR3: TGTGCCAGCAGCTTGTCCAGCGGGGCTCCTCAAGAGACCCAGTACTTC.

A single count supports this clone. The chain uses TRBV7-2 and TRBJ2-2; 7 bases agree with TRBD2. Per the germline V gene, CDR1 is SGHTA and CDR2 is FQGNSA. Germline trimming cut 0 bases from V and 4 bases from J; bases unmatched to any gene: 2. The CDR3 contains 15 residues. The CDR3 coding sequence is TGTGCCAGCAGCTTAGCACGGGGGGTCACCGGGGAGCTGTTTTTT. Translation gives CASSLARGVTGELFF. The full variable domain, completed using reference TRBV7-2 and TRBJ2-2, is GAGVSQSPSNKVTEKGKDVELRCDPISGHTALYWYRQSLGQGLEFLIYFQGNSAPDKSGLPSDRFSAERTGGSVSTLTIQRTQQEDSAVYLCASSLARGVTGELFFGEGSRLTVL.

This clone came up a few times. This specimen includes other DNA sequences encoding the same CDR3. V is TRBV19 and J is TRBJ1-3, with TRBD1 matching 7 bases. Germline trimming cut 5 bases from V and 0 bases from J; bases unmatched to any gene: 4. This CDR3 is 15 amino acids long. Germline V gives CDR1 LNHDA, CDR2 SQIVND (reference sequence). The CDR3: CASSQGDSSGNTIYF. DNA of the CDR3: TGTGCCAGTAGTCAAGGGGACAGCTCTGGAAACACCATATATTTT.

The rearrangement uses TRBV6-5 and TRBJ2-1; 7 bases are shared with TRBD2. Germline V gene lookup returns CDR1 MNHEY and CDR2 SVGAGI. The ends lost 4 bases at V and 10 bases at J; junction bases unmatched: 13. This CDR3 is built from 15 residues. The CDR3, as DNA: TGTGCCAGCAGTTTGACGAGCGGGGCCCTCGGGGAGCAGTTCTTC. This sequence encodes CASSLTSGALGEQFF.

The chain combines TRBV11-2 with TRBJ2-1, with TRBD2 identical over 7 bases. J was trimmed by 2 bases and V by 5 bases; bases with no gene match: 6. CDR3 length: 15 residues. The germline V gene has CDR1 SGHAT and CDR2 FQNNGV. The DNA of the CDR3 is TGTGCCAGCAGCACGACCGGGGGGACCTACAATGAGCAGTTCTTC. It yields the protein CASSTTGGTYNEQFF.

This clone was detected a few times. The rearrangement uses TRBV5-6 and TRBJ2-2; 10 nucleotides match TRBD2. The CDR3 is 17 amino acids. The V gene end was trimmed by 2 bases and the J gene end by 0 bases; junction bases not matched to a gene: 4. Germline V gives CDR1 SGHDT, CDR2 YYEEEE. CDR3 bases: TGTGCCAGCAGCTTCTCACTAGCGGGGACGAACACCGGGGAGCTGTTTTTT. This codes for CASSFSLAGTNTGELFF.

In regard to this clone: The sample holds other DNA sequences that translate to the same CDR3. The CDR3 coding sequence is TGCGCCAGCAGCTTGGCTGGGACAGGGGAAGAGACCCAGTACTTC. This encodes CASSLAGTGEETQYF. The chain combines TRBV5-1 with TRBJ2-5, with 10 bases fitting TRBD1. Trimming at V came to 0 bases and at J to 3 bases, leaving 2 bases not matched to a gene. The germline CDR1 and CDR2 sequences are SGHRS and YFSETQ. There are 15 residues in the CDR3.

V usage is TRBV11-2 and J usage is TRBJ1-1, with unresolved D. The germline gives CDR1 SGHAT, CDR2 FQNNGV. Trimming removed 5 bases from V and 11 bases from J, with 12 bases in between. The CDR3 totals 11 residues. The CDR3 nucleotides read TGTGCCAGCAGCCTTGGTCCTACGGCTTTCTTT. It is translated as CASSLGPTAFF. The whole variable domain, filled in from reference TRBV11-2 and TRBJ1-1, reads EAGVAQSPRYKIIEKRQSVAFWCNPISGHATLYWYQQILGQGPKLLIQFQNNGVVDDSQLPKDRFSAERLKGVDSTLKIQPAKLEDSAVYLCASSLGPTAFFGQGTRLTVV.

The rearrangement joins TRBV9 to TRBJ2-1; 15 bases align to TRBD2. The CDR3 loop spans 15 amino acids. Trimming cost V 4 bases and J 7 bases; bases outside gene matches: 3. Germline V gene data show CDR1 as SGDLS and CDR2 as YYNGEE. The CDR3 loop reads CASSYGLAGGNEQFF. The CDR3 bases are TGTGCCAGCAGCTACGGACTAGCGGGGGGGAATGAGCAGTTCTTC.

Written as DNA, the CDR3 is TGTGCCAGCAGCGCTGGACTAGGCTTAGGTTCAGATACGCAGTATTTT. This encodes CASSAGLGLGSDTQYF. V is TRBV7-9 and J is TRBJ2-3, with 7 bases aligning to TRBD2. This CDR3 is built from 16 residues. In germline, CDR1 is SEHNR, CDR2 FQNEAQ (reference sequence). J gave up 4 bases and V 5 bases, and 12 bases lay outside the gene matches. Supplemented by reference TRBV7-9 and TRBJ2-3, the full variable domain reads DTGVSQNPRHKITKRGQNVTFRCDPISEHNRLYWYRQTLGQGPEFLTYFQNEAQLEKSRLLSDRFSAERPKGSFSTLEIQRTEQGDSAMYLCASSAGLGLGSDTQYFGPGTRLTVL.